This passage covers 15 T cell receptor beta chains from one sample sequenced in a study of cytomegalovirus exposure and HLA in healthy donors. Amplification used 60 Vbeta primers and 13 Jbeta primers. The assay was immunoSEQ multiplex PCR, and TCRdb's table has in-frame clones only and misses some. The sample holds some 87,000 clones, under 85% seen once. The sequenced material came from PBMCs. Every receptor here comes from a woman aged 40 to 50 in good health and CMV-seropositive.

This chain uses TRBV5-1 with TRBJ2-5, with D possibly matching TRBD2 (5 bases). Germline V gene sequence: CDR1 SGHRS, CDR2 YFSETQ. The V end was cut by 0 bases, the J end by 1 base, with 7 bases between. This CDR3 contains 14 residues. DNA for the CDR3: TGCGCCAGCAGCTTGGCGAGCGGCCAAGAGACCCAGTACTTC. Amino acid sequence: CASSLASGQETQYF.

The CDR3 coding sequence is TGCGCCAGCAGCTCATACACTGAAGCTTTCTTT. Translated: CASSSYTEAFF. The V gene is TRBV4-1, the J gene TRBJ1-1, with D hard to call. CDR3 length: 11 amino acids. Trimming pared 5 bases from V and 3 bases from J, leaving 4 bases between. CDR1 is MGHRA and CDR2 is YSYEKL in the germline V gene.

This clone showed up just once. This chain connects TRBV29-1 to TRBJ1-2; TRBD1 agrees at 8 bases. The CDR3 runs to 13 residues. Germline CDR1 SQVTM, CDR2 ANQGSEA. J lost 6 bases, V lost 6 bases, and 9 bases had no gene match. CDR3 in DNA: TGCAGCGTGGAGACTGGGACAGGACATGGCTACACCTTC. Translating it yields CSVETGTGHGYTF.

This clone was seen just once. CDR3 amino acids: CAWRRGTDTQYF. The DNA for the CDR3 is TGTGCCTGGCGTCGCGGCACAGATACGCAGTATTTT. The chain links TRBV30 to TRBJ2-3; D is unresolved. Trimming pared 5 bases from V and 1 base from J, leaving 7 bases between. The CDR3 spans 12 residues. Germline V gene data show CDR1 as GTSNPN and CDR2 as SVGIG (reference sequence).

The chain couples TRBV19 to TRBJ2-1, with 11 nucleotides matching TRBD2. Germline values: CDR1 LNHDA, CDR2 SQIVND (reference sequence). The CDR3 sequence is 15 residues long. V was clipped by 9 bases and J by 5 bases; unmatched bases: 9. CDR3: CASSLTSGSNNEQFF. The CDR3, as DNA: TGTGCCAGCTCCCTTACTAGCGGGAGCAACAATGAGCAGTTCTTC. Based on the CDR3 plus reference TRBV19 and TRBJ2-1, the full variable domain is DGGITQSPKYLFRKEGQNVTLSCEQNLNHDAMYWYRQDPGQGLRLIYYSQIVNDFQKGDIAEGYSVSREKKESFPLTVTSAQKNPTAFYLCASSLTSGSNNEQFFGPGTRLTVL.

The rearrangement links TRBV7-8 to TRBJ2-1, with 7 bases fitting TRBD2. Per germline, CDR1 SGHVS and CDR2 FQNEAQ. Unmatched junction bases numbered 9, after V lost 3 bases and J lost 10 bases. This CDR3 spans 14 amino acids. CDR3 sequence (DNA): TGTGCCAGCAGCTTGAGGCGGGAGCATGAGGAGCAGTTCTTC. Residues: CASSLRREHEEQFF.

The chain combines TRBV2 with TRBJ2-2, with TRBD2 matching over 9 bases. The CDR3 contains 18 residues. From germline, CDR1 is SNHLY and CDR2 FYNNEI. V lost 7 bases, J lost 5 bases, and 17 bases stayed unmatched. This CDR3 reads CASKYGGGAGKGTGELFF. Written as DNA, the CDR3 is TGTGCCAGCAAGTACGGCGGGGGGGCCGGAAAGGGTACCGGGGAGCTGTTTTTT.

The rearrangement links TRBV28 to TRBJ2-7; 8 bases are a match to TRBD1. The V and J ends lost 9 bases and 6 bases, in that order; junction bases with no gene match: 10. Germline-derived CDR1 and CDR2 are MDHEN and SYDVKM. CDR3 length equals 13 residues. CDR3 loop: CASSRQGTTEQYF. The CDR3 nucleotides are TGTGCCAGTAGTAGACAGGGGACAACCGAGCAGTACTTC.

The V and J genes are TRBV28 and TRBJ1-5, with TRBD1 matching over 7 bases. This CDR3 has 16 residues. Trimming at V came to 6 bases and at J to 2 bases, leaving 10 bases not matched to a gene. Germline V gene data show CDR1 as MDHEN and CDR2 as SYDVKM. CDR3 amino acids: CASSRQGPVGNQPQHF. The CDR3 coding sequence is TGTGCCAGCAGCAGACAGGGCCCCGTGGGCAATCAGCCCCAGCATTTT.

The V call is TRBV15, the J call TRBJ1-1, with 11 bases fitting TRBD1. CDR3 length: 15 amino acids. In germline, CDR1 is LNHNV, CDR2 YYDKDF (reference sequence). Unmatched junction bases numbered 6, after V lost 5 bases and J lost 4 bases. CDR3 coding DNA: TGTGCCACCAGCCCCGGGACAGGGGGTCTCACTGAAGCTTTCTTT. It specifies CATSPGTGGLTEAFF.

The gene calls are TRBV10-3 and TRBJ1-5; D gene ambiguous. The germline V and J ends were trimmed by 3 bases and 3 bases, with 6 bases remaining between them. The germline V gene encodes CDR1 ENHRY and CDR2 SYGVKD. The CDR3 consists of 13 residues. The CDR3 coding sequence is TGTGCCATCAGTGAACAGATCAATCAGCCCCAGCATTTT. Its protein product is CAISEQINQPQHF.

The CDR3 bases are TGCGCCAGCAGCTTCAACGGACAGATGAACACTGAAGCTTTCTTT. This codes for CASSFNGQMNTEAFF. The V and J genes are TRBV5-1 and TRBJ1-1; TRBD1 might be the D (6 bases). V was pared by 2 bases and J by 0 bases, with 11 bases between. CDR1 SGHRS and CDR2 YFSETQ come from the germline V gene. There are 15 residues in the CDR3.

This chain links TRBV5-6 with TRBJ1-5; 9 bases agree with TRBD1. The junction had 10 bases not matched to a gene; V was cut back by 2 bases and J by 7 bases. The CDR3 runs 16 residues. CDR1 is SGHDT, CDR2 YYEEEE, per germline. The CDR3 is CASSLNRDRDLQPQHF. The CDR3 nucleotides are TGTGCCAGCAGCTTAAACCGGGACAGGGACTTACAGCCCCAGCATTTT.

CDR3 loop: CAWSVRGRGIYEQYF. The CDR3 DNA reads TGTGCCTGGAGTGTACGAGGGAGGGGCATCTACGAGCAGTACTTC. This rearrangement joins TRBV30 to TRBJ2-7; 7 nucleotides line up with TRBD2. Per the germline V gene, CDR1 is GTSNPN and CDR2 is SVGIG (reference sequence). The length of the CDR3 is 15 residues. The V gene end was trimmed by 0 bases and the J gene end by 3 bases; junction bases not matched to a gene: 8.

V usage is TRBV4-2 and J usage is TRBJ1-5, with TRBD1 matching over 7 bases. The CDR3 length is 18 residues. From germline, CDR1 is LGHNA and CDR2 YNFKEQ. The trim removed 3 bases at V and 2 bases at J, leaving 13 bases unmatched. This CDR3 reads CASSHTNWGQFGNQPQHF. The DNA of the CDR3 is TGTGCCAGCAGCCATACAAATTGGGGACAGTTTGGCAATCAGCCCCAGCATTTT.